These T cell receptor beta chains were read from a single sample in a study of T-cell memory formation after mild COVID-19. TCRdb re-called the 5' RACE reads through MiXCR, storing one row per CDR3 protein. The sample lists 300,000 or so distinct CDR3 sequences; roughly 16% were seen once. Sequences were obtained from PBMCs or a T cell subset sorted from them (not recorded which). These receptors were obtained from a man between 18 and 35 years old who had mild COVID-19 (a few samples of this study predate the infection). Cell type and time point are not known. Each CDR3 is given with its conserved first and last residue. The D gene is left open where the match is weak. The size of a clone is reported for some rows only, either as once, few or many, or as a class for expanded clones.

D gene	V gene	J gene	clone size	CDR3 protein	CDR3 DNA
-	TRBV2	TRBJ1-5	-	CASSEAEGQPQHF	TGTGCCAGCAGTGAAGCCGAGGGGCAGCCCCAGCATTTT
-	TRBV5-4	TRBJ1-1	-	CASSLVGESTEAFF	TGTGCCAGCAGCTTGGTCGGGGAATCCACTGAAGCTTTCTTT
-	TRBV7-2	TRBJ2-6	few	CASSLVSLAYGANVLTF	TGTGCCAGCAGCTTAGTCTCGTTGGCTTACGGGGCCAACGTCCTGACTTTC
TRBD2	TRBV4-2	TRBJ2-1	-	CASSPGLAGGRRYNEQFF	TGTGCCAGCAGCCCGGGACTAGCGGGGGGCCGGCGGTACAATGAGCAGTTCTTC
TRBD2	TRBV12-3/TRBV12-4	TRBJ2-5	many	CASMTGRDPRETQYF	TGTGCCAGCATGACGGGGAGGGACCCCCGTGAGACCCAGTACTTC
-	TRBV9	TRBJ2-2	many	CASSSRGGAAGELFF	TGTGCCAGCAGCTCCCGAGGTGGGGCAGCCGGGGAGCTGTTTTTT
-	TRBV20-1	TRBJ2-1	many	CSARDPFRKVDEQFF	TGCAGTGCTAGAGACCCCTTCAGGAAGGTAGATGAGCAGTTCTTC
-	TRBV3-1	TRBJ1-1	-	CASSQGAGGNTEAFF	TGTGCCAGCAGCCAAGGGGCCGGGGGGAACACTGAAGCTTTCTTT
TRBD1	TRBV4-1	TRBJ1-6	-	CASSRRGQGFGSPLHF	TGCGCCAGCAGCCGACGAGGACAGGGGTTTGGTTCACCCCTCCACTTT
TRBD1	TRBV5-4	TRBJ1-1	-	CASRSSGGTGAPNTEAFF	TGTGCCAGCAGATCATCGGGGGGGACAGGGGCCCCGAACACTGAAGCTTTCTTT
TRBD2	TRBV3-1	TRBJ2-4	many	CASSGRDRGGWNIQYF	TGTGCCAGCAGCGGTCGGGACCGCGGGGGATGGAACATTCAGTACTTC
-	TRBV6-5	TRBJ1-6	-	CASSYSDGNSPLHF	TGTGCCAGCAGTTACTCGGATGGAAATTCACCCCTCCACTTT
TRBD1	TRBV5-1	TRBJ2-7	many	CASIPGTGPYEQYF	TGCGCCAGCATCCCCGGGACAGGGCCCTACGAGCAGTACTTC
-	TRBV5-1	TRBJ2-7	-	CASSEGPRGEQYF	TGCGCCAGCAGCGAGGGACCGCGAGGCGAGCAGTACTTC
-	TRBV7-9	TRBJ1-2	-	CASSLTLGRENGYTF	TGTGCCAGCAGCTTAACTCTTGGCCGTGAGAATGGCTACACCTTC
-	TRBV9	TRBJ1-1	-	CASSTGTANTEAFF	TGTGCCAGCAGCACCGGGACGGCGAACACTGAAGCTTTCTTT
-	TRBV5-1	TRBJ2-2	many	CASSLASAGTGELFF	TGCGCCAGCAGCTTGGCTAGCGCCGGAACCGGGGAGCTGTTTTTT
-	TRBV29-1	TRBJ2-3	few	CSVETSGTDTQYF	TGCAGCGTTGAGACCAGCGGCACAGATACGCAGTATTTT
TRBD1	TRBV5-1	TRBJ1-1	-	CASSLWTGADTEAFF	TGCGCCAGCAGCTTATGGACAGGGGCGGACACTGAAGCTTTCTTT
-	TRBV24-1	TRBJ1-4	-	CATPGGDLEKLFF	TGTGCCACCCCGGGGGGCGACTTGGAAAAACTGTTTTTT
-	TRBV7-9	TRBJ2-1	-	CASSLVGGAADEQFF	TGTGCCAGCAGCTTAGTGGGGGGGGCCGCCGATGAGCAGTTCTTC
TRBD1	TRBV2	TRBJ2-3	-	CASRAGTGTPTDTQYF	TGTGCCAGCAGGGCCGGGACAGGGACACCCACAGATACGCAGTATTTT
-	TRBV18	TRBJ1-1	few	CASSPLAGETEAFF	TGTGCCAGCTCACCATTAGCGGGGGAAACTGAAGCTTTCTTT
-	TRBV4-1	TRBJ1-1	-	CASSQVGRPGAFF	TGCGCCAGCAGCCAAGTCGGACGCCCCGGAGCTTTCTTT